Each of the 25 T cell receptor beta chains below was sequenced from the same sample in a study of early T cells in non-severe SARS-CoV-2 infection. TCRdb used MiXCR to reprocess the 5' RACE reads, holding one entry per CDR3 protein. Found here are about 48,000 distinct CDR3 sequences, around 9.5% of them singletons; the top ten hold over 6.5%. The sequenced sample consisted of whole blood. The source of these receptors is an adult who was a healthcare worker with PCR-confirmed SARS-CoV-2 infection or an uninfected control (not recorded which).

The table lists this clonotype with a few counts. V and J are TRBV29-1 and TRBJ1-2; 7 bases are shared with TRBD1. The CDR3 has 13 residues. The trim removed 6 bases at V and 0 bases at J, leaving 4 bases unmatched. Germline V gene sequence: CDR1 SQVTM, CDR2 ANQGSEA. The CDR3 sequence: CSVTTGTNYGYTF. DNA of the CDR3: TGCAGCGTCACGACAGGGACTAACTATGGCTACACCTTC.

This clonotype was detected only once. The junction departs from the called germline gene at one end, perhaps through a read error. This rearrangement joins TRBV11-1 to TRBJ2-7; the D is unclear. This CDR3 comprises 12 residues. The V gene's germline CDR1 is SGHAT and CDR2 FQDESV (reference sequence). CDR3 protein: CASTNSFFEQNF. CDR3 sequence (DNA): TGTGCCAGCACCAACTCATTCTTCGAGCAGAACTTC.

As regards this clonotype: A much larger clone sits a single nucleotide away, making a read error possible. Lacking the conserved final phenylalanine or tryptophan, this CDR3 likely reflects a read error. The rearrangement joins TRBV9 to TRBJ1-2; D uncertain. CDR3 length: 15 residues. V lost 0 bases and J 4 bases, leaving 13 bases between the germline ends. Germline V gene data show CDR1 as SGDLS and CDR2 as YYNGEE. DNA of the CDR3: TGTGCCAGCAGCGTAGGAAAAGCAAAAGGCTATGGCTACACCTAC. Its translation: CASSVGKAKGYGYTY.

In this sample, this clonotype turned up a few times. The CDR3 nucleotides read TGCAGTGCTTCACGAATAAGACAGACAGAGACCCAGTACTTC. Translating gives CSASRIRQTETQYF. The chain couples TRBV20-1 to TRBJ2-5; possibly TRBD1 for D (5 bases). Trimming removed 5 bases at V and 4 bases at J, with 17 bases between. This CDR3 is built from 14 residues. CDR1 DFQATT and CDR2 SNEGSKA come from the germline V gene (reference sequence).

This clonotype showed up just a few times. The V call is TRBV5-1, the J call TRBJ2-7; D perhaps matches TRBD1 (5 bases). There are 14 residues in the CDR3. Trimming shortened V by 4 bases and J by 3 bases, and 14 bases separated the two germline ends. Germline loops: CDR1 SGHRS, CDR2 YFSETQ. The CDR3 region has the DNA TGCGCCAGCAGCCCTGAACATGACAGCTACGAGCAGTACTTC. Residues: CASSPEHDSYEQYF.

Of note for this clonotype: A much larger clone lies one base from this, so it may be a read error. The chain combines TRBV27 with TRBJ2-7, with a possible D match to TRBD1 (5 bases). Germline V gene data show CDR1 as MNHEY and CDR2 as SMNVEV (reference sequence). This CDR3 contains 14 residues. CDR3 region: CVSSTGPVSYEQYF. In nucleotides, the CDR3 is TGTGTCAGCAGTACAGGCCCCGTCTCCTACGAGCAGTACTTC.

The chain recombines TRBV6-5 with TRBJ1-5, with D unclear. Trimming took 6 bases from V and 2 from J, leaving 8 bases between them. This CDR3 comprises 13 residues. Germline lookup yields CDR1 MNHEY and CDR2 SVGAGI. The CDR3: CASSERRNQPQHF. CDR3 sequence (DNA): TGTGCCAGCAGCGAACGCCGCAATCAGCCCCAGCATTTT.

This clonotype was observed at least ten times. The rearrangement joins TRBV7-6 to TRBJ1-4; D perhaps matches TRBD1 (5 bases). V lost 6 bases and J 5 bases, leaving 13 bases between the germline ends. Looked up from germline, CDR1 is SGHVS and CDR2 is FNYEAQ. The CDR3 has 14 residues. The CDR3 nucleotides are TGTGCCAGCAGTTGGGGCAGGGTAAATGAAAAACTGTTTTTT. Amino acid sequence: CASSWGRVNEKLFF. The variable domain in full, completed from reference TRBV7-6 and TRBJ1-4, reads GAGVSQSPRYKVTKRGQDVALRCDPISGHVSLYWYRQALGQGPEFLTYFNYEAQQDKSGLPNDRFSAERPEGSISTLTIQRTEQRDSAMYRCASSWGRVNEKLFFGSGTQLSVL.

V gene TRBV7-3 combines with J gene TRBJ1-1; D is unclear. This CDR3 has 13 residues. Looked up from germline, CDR1 is SGHTA and CDR2 is FQGTGA. Trimming left V 8 bases short and J 7 bases short, with 17 bases between. CDR3 amino acids: CASFRGRPSEAFF. The DNA of the CDR3 is TGTGCCAGCTTCCGAGGGCGCCCAAGTGAAGCTTTCTTT.

The V gene is TRBV6-1, the J gene TRBJ2-5; D is uncertain. The CDR3 is made up of 14 amino acids. The V end was cut by 1 base, the J end by 1 base, with 7 bases between. The germline gives CDR1 MNHNS, CDR2 SASEGT. DNA for the CDR3: TGTGCCAGCAGTGAAGGTGACTCCCAAGAGACCCAGTACTTC. It yields the protein CASSEGDSQETQYF.

The chain is built from TRBV6-5 and TRBJ2-5; no definite D call. CDR1 is MNHEY and CDR2 is SVGAGI in the germline V gene. The V gene lost 0 bases and the J gene lost 4 bases, with 9 bases spanning the gap. This CDR3 is built from 14 residues. The CDR3 sequence is CASSYSAARETQYF. CDR3 DNA sequence: TGTGCCAGCAGTTACTCGGCGGCAAGAGAGACCCAGTACTTC.

There are many counts of this clonotype. The chain uses TRBV30 and TRBJ1-5; no reliable D call. The germline CDR1 and CDR2 sequences are GTSNPN and SVGIG (reference sequence). The CDR3 is made up of 13 amino acids. V dropped 0 bases and J dropped 0 bases, with 3 bases sitting between them. This CDR3 reads CAWSVTSNQPQHF. The CDR3 region has the DNA TGTGCCTGGAGTGTTACTAGCAATCAGCCCCAGCATTTT.

The gene calls are TRBV24-1 and TRBJ2-7; TRBD2 is a possible D gene (6 bases). CDR1 is KGHDR, CDR2 SFDVKD, per germline. This CDR3 is built from 12 residues. V lost 9 bases to trimming and J lost 3 bases, with 11 bases between them. The CDR3 is CATDPGVYEQYF. CDR3 sequence (DNA): TGTGCCACCGACCCGGGGGTCTACGAGCAGTACTTC.

This clonotype was recorded at least ten times. V and J are TRBV12-3 or TRBV12-4 and TRBJ2-7; D gene ambiguous. V was trimmed by 1 base and J by 5 bases, leaving 15 bases between them. This CDR3 contains 15 residues. The CDR3 sequence is CASSLVSGTRNEQYF. In DNA form, the CDR3 reads TGTGCCAGCAGTTTAGTCAGTGGAACGAGGAACGAGCAGTACTTC.

In this sample, this clonotype turned up many times. The chain carries TRBV27 and TRBJ1-6, with TRBD1 as a possible D gene (5 bases). This CDR3 has 14 amino acids. Per the germline V gene, CDR1 is MNHEY and CDR2 is SMNVEV (reference sequence). V lost 0 bases, J lost 12 bases, and 12 bases lay in between. CDR3 loop: CASSLSGPGGPLHF. Written as DNA, the CDR3 is TGTGCCAGCAGTTTATCGGGCCCGGGGGGACCCCTCCACTTT.

This clonotype showed up many times. The chain is built from TRBV11-1 and TRBJ2-3; 9 nucleotides align to TRBD2. Per germline, CDR1 SGHAT and CDR2 FQDESV (reference sequence). After removal of 6 bases from V and 2 bases from J, the junction contained 9 bases not matched to a gene. The CDR3 spans 16 residues. In DNA form, the CDR3 reads TGTGCCAGCAGTGCGACTAGCGGCCTTCTCACAGATACGCAGTATTTT. Encoded protein: CASSATSGLLTDTQYF. Using reference TRBV11-1 and TRBJ2-3 for the parts outside the CDR3, the full variable domain is EAEVAQSPRYKITEKSQAVAFWCDPISGHATLYWYRQILGQGPELLVQFQDESVVDDSQLPKDRFSAERLKGVDSTLKIQPAELGDSAMYLCASSATSGLLTDTQYFGPGTRLTVL.

Concerning this clonotype itself: A much bigger clone sits one base away, suggesting this may be a read error. The chain has TRBV11-3 and TRBJ2-1, with D perhaps matching TRBD2 (6 bases). Germline loops: CDR1 SGHNT, CDR2 YENEEA. This CDR3 comprises 15 residues. V gave up 8 bases and J gave up 0 bases, with 14 bases separating them. The CDR3 is CASCRDGSSYNEQFF. As DNA, the CDR3 is TGTGCCAGCTGCCGCGACGGGAGCTCCTACAATGAGCAGTTCTTC. Full variable domain (remainder filled in from reference TRBV11-3 and TRBJ2-1): EAGVVQSPRYKIIEKKQPVAFWCNPISGHNTLYWYLQNLGQGPELLIRYENEEAVDDSQLPKDRFSAERLKGVDSTLKIQPAELGDSAVYLCASCRDGSSYNEQFFGPGTRLTVL.

In this sample, this clonotype turned up many times. The chain recombines TRBV7-9 with TRBJ2-7; tentative D call: TRBD2 (6 bases). Germline CDR1 is SEHNR and CDR2 is FQNEAQ (reference sequence). Trimming took off 4 bases at V and 10 bases at J, with 23 bases between the two ends. The CDR3 consists of 15 residues. The CDR3 nucleotides are TGTGCCAGCAGCTCCCTCGAAATCGGGGGAGGAATCCAGTACTTC. Translated, it gives CASSSLEIGGGIQYF.

This clonotype was found many times. The chain recombines TRBV5-1 with TRBJ1-1, with D unresolved. The germline gives CDR1 SGHRS, CDR2 YFSETQ. This CDR3 is 14 amino acids long. V was pared by 1 base and J by 4 bases, with 11 bases between. The CDR3 sequence: CASSLMGSGTEAFF. CDR3 DNA sequence: TGCGCCAGCAGCTTGATGGGGTCGGGCACTGAAGCTTTCTTT.

The sample holds a few counts of this clonotype. V and J are TRBV27 and TRBJ2-3; TRBD1 agrees at 7 bases. The CDR3 length is 18 residues. Germline assignment: CDR1 MNHEY and CDR2 SMNVEV (reference sequence). Trimming cost V 2 bases and J 0 bases; bases outside gene matches: 11. CDR3 region: CASSLTGEIAASTDTQYF. CDR3 coding DNA: TGTGCCAGCAGTTTAACAGGGGAGATAGCCGCTAGCACAGATACGCAGTATTTT.

This clonotype came up a few times. V and J are TRBV9 and TRBJ1-3, with TRBD1 as a possible D gene (6 bases). Germline V gives CDR1 SGDLS, CDR2 YYNGEE. Deletions cut 0 bases from V and 6 bases from J, with 13 bases between. The CDR3 runs to 15 residues. DNA of the CDR3: TGTGCCAGCAGCGTAGCCCCAGGGGCTGAAAACACCATATATTTT. Residues: CASSVAPGAENTIYF.

The chain recombines TRBV10-3 with TRBJ2-7; D is unclear. There are 12 residues in the CDR3. Per the germline V gene, CDR1 is ENHRY and CDR2 is SYGVKD. Trimming removed 2 bases from V and 6 bases from J, with 8 bases in between. CDR3 coding DNA: TGTGCCATCAGTGAGGCGACTCGCGAGCAGTACTTC. Translating it yields CAISEATREQYF.

This clonotype was seen at least ten times. The chain couples TRBV18 to TRBJ2-7; perhaps TRBD2 as D (5 bases). V gave up 6 bases and J gave up 4 bases, with 13 bases separating them. This CDR3 region has 13 residues. Germline V gene lookup returns CDR1 KGHSH and CDR2 LQKENI. The CDR3 sequence is CASSPLRGYEQYF. The CDR3 bases are TGTGCCAGCTCCCCTTTACGGGGTTACGAGCAGTACTTC.

This clonotype was counted only a few times. The chain links TRBV6-2 or TRBV6-3 to TRBJ2-7; 7 bases line up with TRBD2. The CDR3 consists of 14 residues. In germline, CDR1 is MNHEY, CDR2 SVGEGT. V trimming: 2 bases; J trimming: 2 bases; junction bases outside the gene matches: 3. This chain's CDR3 is CASSYGLAAYEQYF. The CDR3 DNA sequence: TGTGCCAGCAGTTACGGGCTAGCGGCCTACGAGCAGTACTTC.

This clonotype was observed many times. The chain joins TRBV27 to TRBJ2-1; D may be TRBD1 (6 bases). From germline, CDR1 is MNHEY and CDR2 SMNVEV (reference sequence). The V end was cut by 5 bases, the J end by 1 base, with 12 bases between. This CDR3 spans 15 amino acids. The CDR3 bases are TGTGCCAGCAGTGAAACGGGACAATCCTACAATGAGCAGTTCTTC. This translates into CASSETGQSYNEQFF.